The rows below give T cell receptor beta chains drawn from one sample of a study of control samples from healthy donors and cancer patients. Sequencing used immunoSEQ multiplex PCR; TCRdb keeps in-frame clones, though not all of them. This repertoire shows roughly 200,000 clones, over 85% found once; its top ten account for about 1.6%. The specimen was blood. These receptors all come from a man aged 18 to 30 in good health. CDR3s include the opening cysteine and the closing phenylalanine or tryptophan. The D gene is left open where the match is weak. Clone sizes are given selectively: once, few, many, or a class where the clone is expanded.

J: TRBJ1-6
size: NA
D: TRBD1
V: TRBV12-5
CDR3: CASGTTPGQQNSPLHF
DNA: TGTGCTAGTGGGACGACTCCGGGACAGCAAAATTCACCCCTCCACTTT

J: TRBJ2-3
size: NA
D: NA
V: TRBV5-1
CDR3: CASSLSAGTDTQYF
DNA: TGCGCCAGCAGCTTGTCAGCAGGGACAGATACGCAGTATTTT

J: TRBJ2-3
size: NA
D: NA
V: TRBV5-1
CDR3: CASSFPTDTQYF
DNA: TGCGCCAGCAGCTTCCCCACAGATACGCAGTATTTT

J: TRBJ1-1
size: few
D: NA
V: TRBV20-1
CDR3: CSASSSGFF
DNA: TGCAGTGCTAGCTCCTCCGGTTTCTTT

J: TRBJ2-3
size: once
D: NA
V: TRBV24-1
CDR3: CATSDGQGKTDTQYF
DNA: TGTGCCACCAGTGATGGGCAGGGAAAAACAGATACGCAGTATTTT

J: TRBJ2-5
size: NA
D: NA
V: TRBV5-4
CDR3: CASSFDPFGTQYF
DNA: TGTGCCAGCAGCTTTGACCCCTTCGGGACCCAGTACTTC

J: TRBJ2-7
size: NA
D: TRBD2
V: TRBV28
CDR3: CASSRLATYEQYF
DNA: TGTGCCAGCAGTAGACTAGCGACCTACGAGCAGTACTTC

J: TRBJ1-1
size: NA
D: NA
V: TRBV6-6
CDR3: CASSYRGWMNTEAFF
DNA: TGTGCCAGCAGTTACCGGGGATGGATGAACACTGAAGCTTTCTTT

J: TRBJ2-7
size: NA
D: NA
V: TRBV5-1
CDR3: CASSQMYFGNNYEQYF
DNA: TGCGCCAGCAGCCAGATGTATTTCGGGAACAACTACGAGCAGTACTTC

J: TRBJ1-5
size: NA
D: NA
V: TRBV4-1
CDR3: CASSQAGNGVNQPQHF
DNA: TGCGCCAGCAGCCAAGCAGGGAATGGGGTCAATCAGCCCCAGCATTTT

J: TRBJ1-2
size: NA
D: NA
V: TRBV5-6
CDR3: CASSTWGGAVGYTF
DNA: TGTGCCAGCAGCACTTGGGGTGGGGCTGTCGGCTACACCTTC

J: TRBJ2-1
size: NA
D: TRBD2
V: TRBV30
CDR3: CAWSPGTSGYSSYNEQFF
DNA: TGTGCCTGGAGTCCCGGGACTAGCGGGTATAGCTCCTACAATGAGCAGTTCTTC

J: TRBJ2-7
size: NA
D: TRBD2
V: TRBV28
CDR3: CASSFLTSGGFEEQYF
DNA: TGTGCCAGCAGTTTTTTGACTAGCGGGGGCTTCGAGGAGCAGTACTTC

J: TRBJ2-7
size: NA
D: NA
V: TRBV28
CDR3: CASTGDKPYEQYF
DNA: TGTGCCAGCACCGGGGACAAGCCCTACGAGCAGTACTTC

J: TRBJ2-3
size: NA
D: TRBD1
V: TRBV25-1
CDR3: CASSPTGGTDTQYF
DNA: TGTGCCAGCAGTCCGACAGGGGGCACAGATACGCAGTATTTT

J: TRBJ2-2
size: NA
D: NA
V: TRBV18
CDR3: CASSPHAPDNTGELFF
DNA: TGTGCCAGCTCACCACACGCGCCGGACAACACCGGGGAGCTGTTTTTT

J: TRBJ1-4
size: NA
D: NA
V: TRBV5-1
CDR3: CASSLDPDTVGKLFF
DNA: TGCGCCAGCAGCTTGGACCCCGACACCGTAGGAAAGCTGTTTTTT

J: TRBJ1-5
size: NA
D: TRBD1
V: TRBV29-1
CDR3: CSALQGTGDGQPQHF
DNA: TGCAGCGCCCTGCAGGGGACAGGGGATGGTCAGCCCCAGCATTTT

J: TRBJ2-2
size: NA
D: NA
V: TRBV5-1
CDR3: CASSFEGYTGELFF
DNA: TGCGCCAGCAGCTTTGAGGGATACACCGGGGAGCTGTTTTTT

J: TRBJ1-1
size: NA
D: NA
V: TRBV11-2
CDR3: CASSQRAPEAFF
DNA: TGTGCCAGCAGTCAAAGGGCACCTGAAGCTTTCTTT

J: TRBJ1-2
size: NA
D: NA
V: TRBV5-1
CDR3: CASSQDRDQEEDGYTF
DNA: TGCGCCAGCAGCCAAGACCGGGACCAAGAAGAGGATGGCTACACCTTC

J: TRBJ2-3
size: NA
D: TRBD2
V: TRBV30
CDR3: CAWSSGTSTDTQYF
DNA: TGTGCCTGGAGCTCCGGGACTAGCACCGATACGCAGTATTTT

J: TRBJ2-7
size: NA
D: NA
V: TRBV7-9
CDR3: CASSFSGGSYEQYF
DNA: TGTGCCAGCAGCTTTTCTGGCGGATCCTACGAGCAGTACTTC

J: TRBJ1-2
size: NA
D: NA
V: TRBV12-3/TRBV12-4
CDR3: CASSSTLEYGYTF
DNA: TGTGCCAGCAGTTCGACGTTGGAATATGGCTACACCTTC

J: TRBJ1-1
size: NA
D: TRBD1
V: TRBV18
CDR3: CASSVQGTEAFF
DNA: TGTGCCAGCTCAGTACAGGGGACTGAAGCTTTCTTT

J: TRBJ2-1
size: once
D: TRBD2
V: TRBV5-1
CDR3: CASSYIAGAPSSEQFF
DNA: TGCGCCAGCAGTTATATAGCGGGGGCTCCCAGCAGTGAGCAGTTCTTC

J: TRBJ1-2
size: once
D: TRBD1
V: TRBV6-5
CDR3: CASIARSGQGRGYTF
DNA: TGTGCCAGCATAGCAAGGAGTGGACAGGGGAGAGGCTACACCTTC

J: TRBJ2-3
size: NA
D: NA
V: TRBV7-6
CDR3: CASTSNRGVAGPSTDTQYF
DNA: TGTGCCAGCACCTCGAATCGCGGGGTAGCCGGGCCTAGCACAGATACGCAGTATTTT

J: TRBJ1-1
size: NA
D: NA
V: TRBV21-1
CDR3: CASSKARQGDTEAFF
DNA: TGTGCCAGCAGCAAAGCGCGACAGGGGGACACTGAAGCTTTCTTT

J: TRBJ1-4
size: NA
D: NA
V: TRBV4-2
CDR3: CASSRDRLNEKLFF
DNA: TGTGCCAGCAGCCGCGACAGGCTTAATGAAAAACTGTTTTTT